The 4 T cell receptor beta chains in this list originate from one sample, sequenced in a study of tumor and adjacent non-tumor tissue in lung cancer. This sample's RNA came from whole unsorted tissue. This non-tumor lung sample came from over 3 cm beyond the tumor edge. A modified ARM-PCR protocol with three rounds of nested PCR amplified TCRbeta. MiXCR, run by TCRdb on the multiplex PCR reads, gives a single entry per CDR3 protein. The data contain 80,000 or so distinct CDR3 sequences, more than 80% of them singletons. The sample consisted of distant non-tumor lung tissue. The receptors come from a man aged 55 to 70 with non-small cell lung cancer.

Note on this clonotype: The junction departs from the called germline gene at one end, perhaps through a read error. The chain is built from TRBV29-1 and TRBJ2-1, with TRBD2 matching over 10 bases. The germline gives CDR1 SQVTM, CDR2 ANQGSEA. CDR3 length equals 14 residues. The CDR3 spells CSVVGSGGYNEKFF. Here the CDR3 DNA reads TGCAGCGTTGTGGGTAGCGGGGGGTATAATGAGAAGTTCTTC.

The chain joins TRBV20-1 to TRBJ2-7; TRBD2 is a possible D gene (6 bases). Germline V gives CDR1 DFQATT, CDR2 SNEGSKA (reference sequence). Deletions cut 2 bases from V and 2 bases from J, with 13 bases between. The CDR3 extends over 14 amino acids. CDR3 residues: CSARHTGEPYEQYF. CDR3 DNA: TGCAGTGCTAGACATACGGGGGAACCCTACGAGCAGTACTTC.

The genes are TRBV5-4 and TRBJ2-1; possibly TRBD1 for D (6 bases). This CDR3 contains 13 residues. Germline lookup yields CDR1 SGHNT and CDR2 YYREEE (reference sequence). Trimming removed 4 bases at V and 7 bases at J, with 12 bases between. The CDR3 nucleotides are TGTGCCAGCAGCCCCTATCAGGGGAATGAGCAGTTCTTC. Its protein product is CASSPYQGNEQFF. The whole variable domain, remainder taken from reference TRBV5-4 and TRBJ2-1, is ETGVTQSPTHLIKTRGQQVTLRCSSQSGHNTVSWYQQALGQGPQFIFQYYREEENGRGNFPPRFSGLQFPNYSSELNVNALELDDSALYLCASSPYQGNEQFFGPGTRLTVL.

For the CDR3, the DNA is TGTGCCAGCAGTTGCCTTTACGGGAACACTGAAGCTTTCTTT. It specifies CASSCLYGNTEAFF. The chain combines TRBV6-2 or TRBV6-3 with TRBJ1-1; D remains ambiguous. V was cut by 4 bases and J by 1 base, with 10 bases left in between. This CDR3 has 14 amino acids. The V gene's germline CDR1 is MNHEY and CDR2 SVGEGT.